Given below is one T cell receptor (beta chain) in context. J was trimmed by 6 bases and V by 5 bases; bases with no gene match: 7. From germline, CDR1 is SGHTA and CDR2 FQGTGA. The CDR3 extends over 16 amino acids. This record comes from a study of identifying expanded T cells in peripheral blood. Here immunoSEQ multiplex PCR was the method, and the copy in TCRdb shows in-frame clones only, minus some. In the table there are under 150,000 clones, approximately 84% of which are singletons. The material sequenced was blood. V gene TRBV7-3 combines with J gene TRBJ2-1; 13 nucleotides line up with TRBD2. The origin of this receptor is a person aged 18-70 years in good health. The CDR3 loop reads CASSPGTSGEGNEQFF. The DNA of the CDR3 is TGTGCCAGCAGCCCCGGGACTAGCGGGGAGGGCAATGAGCAGTTCTTC.